The subject of this entry is one T cell receptor (beta chain). The CDR3 has 15 residues. V was cut by 3 bases and J by 5 bases, with 16 bases left in between. CDR1 is KGHSH, CDR2 LQKENI, per germline. This record comes from a study of shared clonotypes between healthy human individuals. Over several immunoSEQ plates, each subset's genomic DNA was distributed in even portions. Original data processing: With immunoSEQ giving junction-only sequences and no quality scores, filtering differed. Sequenced by immunoSEQ multiplex PCR; TCRdb stores in-frame clones only, minus some. Clone size and V and J calls were adopted from that table, with D and trimming inferred from the DNA. Altogether hundreds of thousands of clones are present, more than 75% being singletons, with the ten largest covering less than 15%.

Sequenced: PBMCs. The genes are TRBV18 and TRBJ1-1; perhaps TRBD1 as D (6 bases). The origin of this receptor is a woman in her 40s in good health. Some clones in this sample may be carry-over from other donors' samples. DNA for the CDR3: TGTGCCAGCTCACCCCGGGACACCGGAACAACTGAAGCTTTCTTT. Residues: CASSPRDTGTTEAFF.